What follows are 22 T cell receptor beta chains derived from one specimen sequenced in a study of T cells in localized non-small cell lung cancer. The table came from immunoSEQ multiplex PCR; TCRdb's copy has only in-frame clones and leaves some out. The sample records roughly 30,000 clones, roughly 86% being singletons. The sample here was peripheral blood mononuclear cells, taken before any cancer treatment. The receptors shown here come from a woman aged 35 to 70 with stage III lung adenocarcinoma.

The CDR3 spells CASSLDFDSNQPQHF. In DNA form, the CDR3 reads TGTGCCAGCAGCTTGGACTTCGATAGCAATCAGCCCCAGCATTTT. The chain joins TRBV7-2 to TRBJ1-5; D ambiguous. The CDR3 is made up of 15 amino acids. CDR1 and CDR2 from the germline V gene are SGHTA and FQGNSA. Trimming left V 3 bases short and J 0 bases short, with 9 bases between.

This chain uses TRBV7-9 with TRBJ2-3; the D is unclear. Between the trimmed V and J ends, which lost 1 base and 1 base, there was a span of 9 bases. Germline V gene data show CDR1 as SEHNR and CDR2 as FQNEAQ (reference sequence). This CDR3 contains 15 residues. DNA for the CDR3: TGTGCCAGCAGCTTAGAACAATTGGGCACAGATACGCAGTATTTT. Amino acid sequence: CASSLEQLGTDTQYF.

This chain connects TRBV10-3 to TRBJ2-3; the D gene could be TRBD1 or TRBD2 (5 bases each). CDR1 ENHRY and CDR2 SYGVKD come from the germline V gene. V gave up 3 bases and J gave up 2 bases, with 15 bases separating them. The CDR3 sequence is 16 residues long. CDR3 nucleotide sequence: TGTGCCATCAGTGAATATGAGGGGATCGACACAGATACGCAGTATTTT. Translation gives CAISEYEGIDTDTQYF.

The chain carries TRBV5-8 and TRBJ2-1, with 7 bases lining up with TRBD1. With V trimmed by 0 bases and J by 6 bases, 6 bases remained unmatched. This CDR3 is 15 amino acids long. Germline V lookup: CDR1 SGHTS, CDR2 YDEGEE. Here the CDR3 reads CASSLGTGERNEQFF. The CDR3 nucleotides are TGTGCCAGCAGCTTGGGGACAGGTGAGCGCAATGAGCAGTTCTTC. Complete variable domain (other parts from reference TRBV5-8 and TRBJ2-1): EAGVTQSPTHLIKTRGQQATLRCSPISGHTSVYWYQQALGLGLQFLLWYDEGEERNRGNFPPRFSGRQFPNYSSELNVNALELEDSALYLCASSLGTGERNEQFFGPGTRLTVL.

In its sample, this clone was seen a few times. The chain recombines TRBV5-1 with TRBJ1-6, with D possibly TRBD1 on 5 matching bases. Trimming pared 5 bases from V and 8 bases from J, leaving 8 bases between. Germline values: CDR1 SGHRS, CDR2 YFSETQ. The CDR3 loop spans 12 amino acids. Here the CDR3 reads CASSTGDSPLHF. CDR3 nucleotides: TGCGCCAGCAGTACGGGGGATTCACCCCTCCACTTT.

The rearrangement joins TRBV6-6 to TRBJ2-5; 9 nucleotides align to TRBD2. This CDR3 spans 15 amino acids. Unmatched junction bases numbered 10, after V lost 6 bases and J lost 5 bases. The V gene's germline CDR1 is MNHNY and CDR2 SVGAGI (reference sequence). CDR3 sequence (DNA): TGTGCCAGCAGCCCCGCGGCGGGAGGGGGCGAGACCCAGTACTTC. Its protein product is CASSPAAGGGETQYF.

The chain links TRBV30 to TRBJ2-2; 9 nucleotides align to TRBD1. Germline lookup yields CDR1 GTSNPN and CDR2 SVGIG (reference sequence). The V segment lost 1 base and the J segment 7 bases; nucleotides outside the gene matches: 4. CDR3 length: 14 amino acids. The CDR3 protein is CAWSGQGGIGELFF. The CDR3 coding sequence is TGTGCCTGGAGTGGACAGGGGGGCATCGGGGAGCTGTTTTTT. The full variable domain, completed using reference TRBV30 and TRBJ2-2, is SQTIHQWPATLVQPVGSPLSLECTVEGTSNPNLYWYRQAAGRGLQLLFYSVGIGQISSEVPQNLSASRPQDRQFILSSKKLLLSDSGFYLCAWSGQGGIGELFFGEGSRLTVL.

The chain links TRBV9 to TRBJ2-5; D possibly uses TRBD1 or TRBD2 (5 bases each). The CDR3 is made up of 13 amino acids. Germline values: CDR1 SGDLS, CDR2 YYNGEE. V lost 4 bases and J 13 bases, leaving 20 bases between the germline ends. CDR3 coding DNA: TGTGCCAGCAGCCCCGGGGCTGACGGGGTTGGGTACTTC. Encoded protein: CASSPGADGVGYF.

The CDR3 DNA is TGTGCCAGTAAGGCGGTAAGGGACACCGGGGAGCTGTTTTTT. Amino acid sequence: CASKAVRDTGELFF. J is TRBJ2-2 and V is TRBV19; D not resolved. CDR1 is LNHDA, CDR2 SQIVND, per germline (reference sequence). The CDR3 length is 14 residues. V was cut by 7 bases and J by 3 bases, with 12 bases left in between.

In DNA form, the CDR3 reads TGCGCCAGCAGCCAAGAAGGGAGAGGGGGTATTGATGGCTACACCTTC. It specifies CASSQEGRGGIDGYTF. The chain is built from TRBV4-3 and TRBJ1-2; a weak D match, TRBD1 (6 bases). Trimming shortened V by 0 bases and J by 6 bases, and 17 bases separated the two germline ends. Germline CDR1 reads LGHNA; CDR2 reads YSLEER. This CDR3 region has 16 residues.

CDR3 coding DNA: TGTGCCTGGAGTGGAGGTATCGGGGCCTATCAGCCCCAGCATTTT. Amino acids: CAWSGGIGAYQPQHF. The chain uses TRBV30 and TRBJ1-5, with D possibly TRBD1 on 5 matching bases. V lost 1 base and J lost 5, with 15 bases in between. The CDR3 sequence is 15 residues long. CDR1 and CDR2 from the germline V gene are GTSNPN and SVGIG (reference sequence).

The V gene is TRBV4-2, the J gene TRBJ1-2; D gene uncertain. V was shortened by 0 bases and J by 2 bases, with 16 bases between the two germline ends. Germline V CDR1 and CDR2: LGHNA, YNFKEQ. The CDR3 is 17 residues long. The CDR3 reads CASSQDLVSGINYGYTF. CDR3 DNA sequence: TGTGCCAGCAGCCAAGACTTAGTAAGTGGGATAAACTATGGCTACACCTTC.

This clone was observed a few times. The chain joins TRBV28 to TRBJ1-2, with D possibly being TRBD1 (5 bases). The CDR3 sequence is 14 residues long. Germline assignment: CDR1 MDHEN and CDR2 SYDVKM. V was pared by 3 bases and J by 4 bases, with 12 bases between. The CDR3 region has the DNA TGTGCCAGCAGTTTGCGGGGGTTCGGCTATGGCTACACCTTC. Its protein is CASSLRGFGYGYTF.

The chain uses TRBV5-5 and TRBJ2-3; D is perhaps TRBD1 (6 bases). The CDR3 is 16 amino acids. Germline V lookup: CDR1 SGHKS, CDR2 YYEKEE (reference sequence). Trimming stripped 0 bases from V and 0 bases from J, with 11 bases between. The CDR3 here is CASSLAEGGSTDTQYF. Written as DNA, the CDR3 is TGTGCCAGCAGCTTGGCCGAAGGGGGAAGCACAGATACGCAGTATTTT.

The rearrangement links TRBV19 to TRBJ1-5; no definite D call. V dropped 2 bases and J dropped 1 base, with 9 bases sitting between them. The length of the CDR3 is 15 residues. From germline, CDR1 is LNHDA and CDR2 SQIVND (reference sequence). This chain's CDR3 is CASSISRGSNQPQHF. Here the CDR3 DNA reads TGTGCCAGTAGTATAAGTCGGGGAAGCAATCAGCCCCAGCATTTT.

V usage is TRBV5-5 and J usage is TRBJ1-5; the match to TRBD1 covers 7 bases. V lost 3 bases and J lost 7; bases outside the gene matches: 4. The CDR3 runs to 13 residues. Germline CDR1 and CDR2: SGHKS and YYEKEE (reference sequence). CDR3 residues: CASSSGGRQPQHF. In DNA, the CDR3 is TGTGCCAGCAGCTCAGGGGGAAGGCAGCCCCAGCATTTT.

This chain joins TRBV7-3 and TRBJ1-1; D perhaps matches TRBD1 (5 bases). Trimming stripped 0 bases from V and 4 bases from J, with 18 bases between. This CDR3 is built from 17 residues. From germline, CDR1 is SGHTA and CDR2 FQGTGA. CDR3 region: CASSLTAQASGGTEAFF. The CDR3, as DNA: TGTGCCAGCAGCTTAACGGCACAGGCCTCCGGAGGCACTGAAGCTTTCTTT.

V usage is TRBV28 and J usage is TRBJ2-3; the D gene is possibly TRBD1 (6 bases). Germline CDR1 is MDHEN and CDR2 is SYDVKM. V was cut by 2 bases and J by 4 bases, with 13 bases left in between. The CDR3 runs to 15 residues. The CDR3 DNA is TGTGCCAGCAGTTTAATAAAAGGGGGTTCAGATACGCAGTATTTT. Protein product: CASSLIKGGSDTQYF.

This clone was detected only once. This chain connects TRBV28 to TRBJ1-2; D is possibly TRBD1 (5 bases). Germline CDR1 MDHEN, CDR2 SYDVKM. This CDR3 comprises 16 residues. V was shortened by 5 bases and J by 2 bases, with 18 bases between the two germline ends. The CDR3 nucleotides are TGTGCCAGCAGTCGGGGTGGGACCGCAAGGAACTATGGCTACACCTTC. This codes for CASSRGGTARNYGYTF.

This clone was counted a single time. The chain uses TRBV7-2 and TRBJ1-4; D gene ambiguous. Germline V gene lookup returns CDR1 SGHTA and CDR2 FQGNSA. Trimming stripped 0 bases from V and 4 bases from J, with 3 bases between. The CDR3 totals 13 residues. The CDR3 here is CASSLASNEKLFF. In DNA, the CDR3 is TGTGCCAGCAGCTTAGCCAGTAATGAAAAACTGTTTTTT.

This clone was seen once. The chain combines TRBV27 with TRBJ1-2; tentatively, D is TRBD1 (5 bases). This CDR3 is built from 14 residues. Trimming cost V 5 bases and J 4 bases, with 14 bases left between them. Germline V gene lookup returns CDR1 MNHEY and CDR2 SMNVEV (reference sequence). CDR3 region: CASSVRDGIYGYTF. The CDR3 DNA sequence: TGTGCCAGCAGTGTCCGGGACGGAATCTATGGCTACACCTTC.

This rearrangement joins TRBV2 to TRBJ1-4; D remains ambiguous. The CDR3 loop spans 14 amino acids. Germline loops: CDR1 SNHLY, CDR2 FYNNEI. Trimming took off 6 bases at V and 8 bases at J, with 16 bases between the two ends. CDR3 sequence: CASRDRAAWEKLFF. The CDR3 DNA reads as TGTGCCAGCAGGGATAGAGCAGCTTGGGAAAAACTGTTTTTT.